Given below is one TCR beta chain in context. Its cognate antigen is unknown. The data originate from a study of human versus mouse CDR3 diversity and MHC coevolution. About the study: Reportedly, immunoSEQ detects one in 200,000 T cells with minimized PCR bias. The study's findings and limits: Some 1.6 million TCR beta clonotypes were estimated for humans, the largest repertoire. Among all groups, most of the three human donors showed least clonal inequality.

Sorting isolated naive CD4 T cells lacking CD45RO and expressing CD62L. Some clones are missing from TCRdb's copy, which holds only in-frame ones; the method was immunoSEQ multiplex PCR. This sample has some 60,000 clones; 85% to 95% occur once, and the top ten carry approximately 17%. The CDR3 spans 14 residues. Deletions cut 3 bases from V and 9 bases from J, with 17 bases between. Germline V gene lookup returns CDR1 MRHNA and CDR2 SNTAGT. The sequenced material came from naive CD4+ T cells from blood. The subset here: CD45RO-negative CD62L-positive naive CD4 T cells. The rearrangement uses TRBV6-4 and TRBJ1-1; D may be TRBD1 (5 bases). This clonotype originated in a person in their sixties or seventies in good health. CDR3 region: CASSESGGAGKAFF. The DNA of the CDR3 is TGTGCCAGCAGTGAGTCCGGAGGGGCAGGGAAAGCTTTCTTT.